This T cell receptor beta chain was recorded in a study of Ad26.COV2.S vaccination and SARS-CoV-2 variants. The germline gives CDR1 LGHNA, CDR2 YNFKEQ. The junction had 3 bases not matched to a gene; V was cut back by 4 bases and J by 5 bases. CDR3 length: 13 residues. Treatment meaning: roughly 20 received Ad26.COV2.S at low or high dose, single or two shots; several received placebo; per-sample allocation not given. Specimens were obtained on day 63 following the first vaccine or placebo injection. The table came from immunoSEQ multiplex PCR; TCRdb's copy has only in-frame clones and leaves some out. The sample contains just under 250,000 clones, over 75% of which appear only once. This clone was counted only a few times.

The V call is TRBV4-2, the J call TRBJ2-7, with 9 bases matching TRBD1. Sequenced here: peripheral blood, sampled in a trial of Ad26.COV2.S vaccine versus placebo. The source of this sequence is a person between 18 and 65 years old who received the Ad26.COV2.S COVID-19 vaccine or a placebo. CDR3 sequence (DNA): TGTGCCAGCAGCCCCGGGACAGGGAACGAGCAGTACTTC. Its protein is CASSPGTGNEQYF.